This T cell receptor (beta chain) is drawn from a study of cytomegalovirus exposure and HLA in healthy donors. The CDR3 is made up of 16 amino acids. As regards this clone: Its antigen remains unidentified.

Measured with immunoSEQ multiplex PCR; TCRdb has only the in-frame clones, and not every one. Of 200,000 to 250,000 clones listed, 87% are singletons. Study outcomes and limitations: Reportedly, diagnosis of cytomegalovirus status by the classifier showed high specificity and sensitivity. The study flagged some 170 TCR beta chains as cytomegalovirus-associated.

This receptor was obtained from a woman aged 18-29 years in good health and CMV-seropositive. The chain carries TRBV12-2 and TRBJ2-3; the listed D gene, TRBD2, was not tested against the DNA. TRBV12-2 is a pseudogene locus. Input material: PBMCs. The CDR3 region has the DNA TGTGCAAGCCATCGGACTAGCCCAAAAACCACAGATACGCAGTATTTT. Translated, it gives CASHRTSPKTTDTQYF.